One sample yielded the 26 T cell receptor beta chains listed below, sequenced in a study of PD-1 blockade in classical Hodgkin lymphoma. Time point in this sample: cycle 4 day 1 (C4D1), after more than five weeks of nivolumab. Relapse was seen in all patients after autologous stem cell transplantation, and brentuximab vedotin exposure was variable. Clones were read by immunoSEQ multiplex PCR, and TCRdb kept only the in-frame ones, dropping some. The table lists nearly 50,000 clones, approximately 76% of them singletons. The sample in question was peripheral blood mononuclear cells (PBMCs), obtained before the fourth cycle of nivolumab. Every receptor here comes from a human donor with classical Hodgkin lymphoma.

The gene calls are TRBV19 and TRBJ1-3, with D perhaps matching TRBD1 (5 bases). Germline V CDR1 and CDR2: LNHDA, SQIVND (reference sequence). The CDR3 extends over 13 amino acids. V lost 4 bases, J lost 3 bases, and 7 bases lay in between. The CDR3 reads CASSSDSGNTIYF. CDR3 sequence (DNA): TGTGCCAGTAGTAGCGACAGTGGAAACACCATATATTTT.

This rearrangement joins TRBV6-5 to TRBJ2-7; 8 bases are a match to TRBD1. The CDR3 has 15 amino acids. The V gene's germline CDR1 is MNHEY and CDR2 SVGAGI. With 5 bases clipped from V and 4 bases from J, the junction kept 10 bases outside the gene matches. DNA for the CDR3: TGTGCCAGCAGTAGCCGGACAGGGTGGCAGTACGAGCAGTACTTC. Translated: CASSSRTGWQYEQYF.

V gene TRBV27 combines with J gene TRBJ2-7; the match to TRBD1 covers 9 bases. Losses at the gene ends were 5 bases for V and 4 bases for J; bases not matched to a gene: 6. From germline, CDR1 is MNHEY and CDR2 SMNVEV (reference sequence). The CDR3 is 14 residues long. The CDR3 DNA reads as TGTGCCAGCAGTCAGGGGACAGGGTGGTACGAGCAGTACTTC. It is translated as CASSQGTGWYEQYF.

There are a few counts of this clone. CDR3 sequence: CASSFGQHTEAFF. The DNA of the CDR3 is TGTGCCAGCAGCTTCGGACAGCACACTGAAGCTTTCTTT. The gene calls are TRBV7-2 and TRBJ1-1; weak D call: TRBD1 (6 bases). V lost 3 bases and J 3 bases, leaving 8 bases between the germline ends. In germline, CDR1 is SGHTA, CDR2 FQGNSA. The CDR3 loop spans 13 amino acids.

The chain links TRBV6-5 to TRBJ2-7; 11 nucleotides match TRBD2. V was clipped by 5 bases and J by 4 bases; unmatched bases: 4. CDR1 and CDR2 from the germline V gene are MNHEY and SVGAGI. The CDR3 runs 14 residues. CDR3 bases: TGTGCCAGCAGTAGACTAGCGGGGAGTTACGAGCAGTACTTC. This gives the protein CASSRLAGSYEQYF.

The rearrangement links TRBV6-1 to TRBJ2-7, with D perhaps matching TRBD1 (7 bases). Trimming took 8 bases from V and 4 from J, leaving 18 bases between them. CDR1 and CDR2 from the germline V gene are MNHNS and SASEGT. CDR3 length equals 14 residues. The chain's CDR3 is CASFSQGGSYEQYF. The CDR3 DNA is TGTGCCAGCTTTTCTCAGGGGGGTTCTTACGAGCAGTACTTC.

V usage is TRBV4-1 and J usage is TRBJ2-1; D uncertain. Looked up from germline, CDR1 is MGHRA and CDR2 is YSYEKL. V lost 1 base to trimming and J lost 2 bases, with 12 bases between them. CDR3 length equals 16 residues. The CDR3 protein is CASSQVDLLTYNEQFF. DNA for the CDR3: TGCGCCAGCAGCCAAGTCGATCTTCTTACCTACAATGAGCAGTTCTTC.

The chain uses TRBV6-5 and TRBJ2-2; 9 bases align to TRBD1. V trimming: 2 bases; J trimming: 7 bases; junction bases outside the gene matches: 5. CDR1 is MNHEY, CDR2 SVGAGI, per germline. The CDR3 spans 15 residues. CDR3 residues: CASSYGQGYDGELFF. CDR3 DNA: TGTGCCAGCAGTTACGGACAGGGGTACGACGGGGAGCTGTTTTTT.

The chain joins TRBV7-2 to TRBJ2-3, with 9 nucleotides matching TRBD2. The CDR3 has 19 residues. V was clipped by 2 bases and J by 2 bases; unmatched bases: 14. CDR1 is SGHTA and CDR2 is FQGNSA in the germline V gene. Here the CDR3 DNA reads TGTGCCAGCAGCTTAAGGAGGCCAATGGGACTAGCCCACACAGATACGCAGTATTTT. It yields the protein CASSLRRPMGLAHTDTQYF.

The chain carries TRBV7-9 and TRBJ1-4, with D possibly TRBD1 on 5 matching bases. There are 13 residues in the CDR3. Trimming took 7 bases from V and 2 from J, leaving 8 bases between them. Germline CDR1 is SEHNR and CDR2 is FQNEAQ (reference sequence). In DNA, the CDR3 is TGTGCCAGCACAGGGAGGACTAATGAAAAACTGTTTTTT. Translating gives CASTGRTNEKLFF.

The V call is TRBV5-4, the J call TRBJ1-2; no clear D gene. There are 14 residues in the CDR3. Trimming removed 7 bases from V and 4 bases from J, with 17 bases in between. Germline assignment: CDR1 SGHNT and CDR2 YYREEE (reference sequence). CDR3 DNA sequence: TGTGCCAGCGCATGGCCAGGAAAGACCTATGGCTACACCTTC. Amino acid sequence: CASAWPGKTYGYTF. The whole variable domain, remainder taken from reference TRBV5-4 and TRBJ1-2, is ETGVTQSPTHLIKTRGQQVTLRCSSQSGHNTVSWYQQALGQGPQFIFQYYREEENGRGNFPPRFSGLQFPNYSSELNVNALELDDSALYLCASAWPGKTYGYTFGSGTRLTVV.

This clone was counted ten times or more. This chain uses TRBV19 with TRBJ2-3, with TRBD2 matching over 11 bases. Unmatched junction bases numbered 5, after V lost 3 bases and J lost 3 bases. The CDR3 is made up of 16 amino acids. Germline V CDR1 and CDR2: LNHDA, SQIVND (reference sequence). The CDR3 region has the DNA TGTGCCAGTAGTATTGGACTAGCGGGCGGAACAGATACGCAGTATTTT. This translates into CASSIGLAGGTDTQYF.

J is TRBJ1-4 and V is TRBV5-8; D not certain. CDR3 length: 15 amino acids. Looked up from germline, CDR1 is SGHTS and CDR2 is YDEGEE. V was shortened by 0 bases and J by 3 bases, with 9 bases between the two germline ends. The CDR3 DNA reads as TGTGCCAGCAGCTTGGATTATAGCTCTAATGAAAAACTGTTTTTT. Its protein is CASSLDYSSNEKLFF.

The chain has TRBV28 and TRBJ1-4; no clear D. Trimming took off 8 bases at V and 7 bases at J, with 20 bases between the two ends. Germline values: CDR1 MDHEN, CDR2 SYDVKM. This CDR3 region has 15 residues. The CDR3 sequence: CASASLRGPREKLFF. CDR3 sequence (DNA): TGTGCCAGCGCTTCTTTACGTGGACCCCGTGAAAAACTGTTTTTT.

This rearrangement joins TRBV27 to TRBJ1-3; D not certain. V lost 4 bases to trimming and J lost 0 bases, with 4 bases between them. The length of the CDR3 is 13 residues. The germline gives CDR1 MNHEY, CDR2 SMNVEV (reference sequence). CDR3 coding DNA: TGTGCCAGCAGTTCACTCTCTGGAAACACCATATATTTT. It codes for CASSSLSGNTIYF.

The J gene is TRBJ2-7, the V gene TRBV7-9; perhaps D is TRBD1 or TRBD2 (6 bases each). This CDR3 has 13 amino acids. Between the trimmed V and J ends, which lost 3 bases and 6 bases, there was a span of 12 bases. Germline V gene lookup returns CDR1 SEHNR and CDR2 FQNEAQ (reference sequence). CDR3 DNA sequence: TGTGCCAGCAGCTTCCAGGGGACTCTCGAGCAGTACTTC. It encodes CASSFQGTLEQYF.

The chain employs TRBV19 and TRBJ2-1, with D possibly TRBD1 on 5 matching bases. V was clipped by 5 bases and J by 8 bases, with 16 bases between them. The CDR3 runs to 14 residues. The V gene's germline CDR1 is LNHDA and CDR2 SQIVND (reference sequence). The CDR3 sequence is CASSPRQLGDEQFF. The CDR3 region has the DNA TGTGCCAGTAGTCCCCGACAGTTAGGCGATGAGCAGTTCTTC.

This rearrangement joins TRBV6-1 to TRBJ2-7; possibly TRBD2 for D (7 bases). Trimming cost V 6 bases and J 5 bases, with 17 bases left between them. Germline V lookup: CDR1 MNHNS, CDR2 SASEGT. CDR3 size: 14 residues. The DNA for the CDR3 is TGTGCCAGCAGGTGGGTGGGGGGGCTCGACGAGCAGTACTTC. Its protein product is CASRWVGGLDEQYF.

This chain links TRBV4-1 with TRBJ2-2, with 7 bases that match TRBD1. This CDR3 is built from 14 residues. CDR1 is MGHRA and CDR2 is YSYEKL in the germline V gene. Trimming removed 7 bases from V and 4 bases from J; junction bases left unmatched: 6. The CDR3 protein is CASTRQGTTGELFF. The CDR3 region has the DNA TGCGCCAGCACCCGACAGGGAACCACCGGGGAGCTGTTTTTT.

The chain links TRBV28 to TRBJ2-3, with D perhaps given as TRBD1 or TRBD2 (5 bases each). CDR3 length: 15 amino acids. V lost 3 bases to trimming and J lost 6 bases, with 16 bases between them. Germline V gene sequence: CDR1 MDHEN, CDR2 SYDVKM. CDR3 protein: CASSFAGTPLDTQYF. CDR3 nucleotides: TGTGCCAGCAGTTTCGCAGGGACCCCTCTGGATACGCAGTATTTT.

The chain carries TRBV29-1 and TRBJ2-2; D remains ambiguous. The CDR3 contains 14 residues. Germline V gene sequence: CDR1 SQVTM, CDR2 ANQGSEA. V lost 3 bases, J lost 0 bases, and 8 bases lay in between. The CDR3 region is CSVDGLANTGELFF. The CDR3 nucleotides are TGCAGCGTTGACGGGCTAGCGAACACCGGGGAGCTGTTTTTT.

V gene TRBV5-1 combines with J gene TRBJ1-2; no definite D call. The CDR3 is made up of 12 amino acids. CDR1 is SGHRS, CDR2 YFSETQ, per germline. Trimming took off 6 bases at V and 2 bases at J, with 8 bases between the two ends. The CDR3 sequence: CASTQDNYGYTF. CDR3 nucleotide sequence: TGCGCCAGCACCCAGGACAACTATGGCTACACCTTC.

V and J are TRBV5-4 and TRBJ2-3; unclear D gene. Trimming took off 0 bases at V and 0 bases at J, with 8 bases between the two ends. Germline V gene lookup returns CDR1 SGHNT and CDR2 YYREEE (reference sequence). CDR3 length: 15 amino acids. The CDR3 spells CASSLEALSTDTQYF. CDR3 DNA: TGTGCCAGCAGCTTGGAAGCGTTGAGCACAGATACGCAGTATTTT. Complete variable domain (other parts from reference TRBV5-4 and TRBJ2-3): ETGVTQSPTHLIKTRGQQVTLRCSSQSGHNTVSWYQQALGQGPQFIFQYYREEENGRGNFPPRFSGLQFPNYSSELNVNALELDDSALYLCASSLEALSTDTQYFGPGTRLTVL.

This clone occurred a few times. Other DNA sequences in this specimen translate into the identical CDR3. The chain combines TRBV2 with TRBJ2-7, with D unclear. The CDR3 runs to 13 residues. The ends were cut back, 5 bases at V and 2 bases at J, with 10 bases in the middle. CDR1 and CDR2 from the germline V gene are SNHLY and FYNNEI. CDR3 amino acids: CASSIGGPYEQYF. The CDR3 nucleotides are TGTGCCAGCAGTATCGGCGGCCCCTACGAGCAGTACTTC.

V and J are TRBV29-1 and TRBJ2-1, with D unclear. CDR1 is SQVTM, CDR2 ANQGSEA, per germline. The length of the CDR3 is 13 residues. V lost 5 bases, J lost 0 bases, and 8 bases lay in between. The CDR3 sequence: CSVPSPSYNEQFF. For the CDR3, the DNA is TGCAGCGTTCCGTCACCCTCCTACAATGAGCAGTTCTTC.

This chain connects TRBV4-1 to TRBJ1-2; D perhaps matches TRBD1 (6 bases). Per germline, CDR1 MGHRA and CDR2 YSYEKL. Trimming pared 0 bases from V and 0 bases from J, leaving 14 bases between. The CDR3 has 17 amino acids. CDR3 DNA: TGCGCCAGCAGCCAAGACAGTCTGAGGGACACTAACTATGGCTACACCTTC. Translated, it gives CASSQDSLRDTNYGYTF.